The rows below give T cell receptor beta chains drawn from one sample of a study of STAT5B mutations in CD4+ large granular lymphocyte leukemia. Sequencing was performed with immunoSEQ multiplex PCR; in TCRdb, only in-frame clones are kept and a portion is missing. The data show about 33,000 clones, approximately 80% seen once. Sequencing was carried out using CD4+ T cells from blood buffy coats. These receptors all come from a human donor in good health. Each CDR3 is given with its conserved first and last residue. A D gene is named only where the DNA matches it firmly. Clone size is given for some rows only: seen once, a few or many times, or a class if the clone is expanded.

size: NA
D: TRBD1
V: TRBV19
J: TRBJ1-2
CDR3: CASSTLWTGTSGYTF
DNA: TGTGCCAGTAGTACCCTCTGGACAGGGACAAGCGGCTACACCTTC

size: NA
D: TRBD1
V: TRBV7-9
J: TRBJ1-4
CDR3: CASSPQGTGGEKLFF
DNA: TGTGCCAGCAGCCCCCAAGGGACAGGGGGTGAAAAACTGTTTTTT

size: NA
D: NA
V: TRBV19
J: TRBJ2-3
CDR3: CASSIGQTSTDTQYF
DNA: TGTGCCAGTAGTATAGGACAGACTAGCACAGATACGCAGTATTTT

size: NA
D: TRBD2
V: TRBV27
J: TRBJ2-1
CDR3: CASSFSGLAGVGTGEQFF
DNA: TGTGCCAGCAGTTTTTCGGGACTAGCGGGAGTAGGGACAGGTGAGCAGTTCTTC

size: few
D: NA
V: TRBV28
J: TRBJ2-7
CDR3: CASSFAYQALGYEQYF
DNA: TGTGCCAGCAGTTTCGCGTATCAGGCTCTGGGCTACGAGCAGTACTTC

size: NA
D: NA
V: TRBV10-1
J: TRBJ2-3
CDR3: CASSEGQGNTQYF
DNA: TGCGCCAGCAGTGAGGGCCAGGGGAATACGCAGTATTTT

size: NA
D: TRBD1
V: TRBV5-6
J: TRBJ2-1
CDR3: CASSRSGTGGFGEQFF
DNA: TGTGCCAGCAGCCGGTCCGGGACAGGAGGGTTCGGTGAGCAGTTCTTC

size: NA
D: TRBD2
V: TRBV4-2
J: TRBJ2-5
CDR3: CASSLRLSGPAGYQETQYF
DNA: TGTGCCAGCAGCCTAAGACTATCGGGCCCAGCGGGATATCAGGAGACCCAGTACTTC

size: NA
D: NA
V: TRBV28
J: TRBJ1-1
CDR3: CASSLFFLGRDGQGQEAFF
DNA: TGTGCCAGCAGTTTATTCTTTCTGGGACGGGACGGCCAGGGTCAGGAAGCTTTCTTT

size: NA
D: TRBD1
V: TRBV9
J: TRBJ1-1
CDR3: CASSGPTGFGEAFF
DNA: TGTGCCAGCAGCGGCCCGACAGGGTTTGGTGAAGCTTTCTTT

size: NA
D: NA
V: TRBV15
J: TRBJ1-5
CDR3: CATSEAYGNQPQHF
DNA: TGTGCCACCAGCGAGGCGTATGGCAATCAGCCCCAGCATTTT

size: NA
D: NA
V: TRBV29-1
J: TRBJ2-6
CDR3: CSVEGGAGANVLTF
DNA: TGCAGCGTTGAGGGGGGGGCCGGGGCCAACGTCCTGACTTTC

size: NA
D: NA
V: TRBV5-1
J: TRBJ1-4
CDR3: CASSASSTGENEKLFF
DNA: TGCGCCAGCAGCGCATCCTCGACAGGAGAGAATGAAAAACTGTTTTTT

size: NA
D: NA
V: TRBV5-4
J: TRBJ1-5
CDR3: CASSLWGEEPQHF
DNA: TGTGCCAGCAGCTTGTGGGGCGAAGAGCCCCAGCATTTT

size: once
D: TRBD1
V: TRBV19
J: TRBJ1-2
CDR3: CASSYDRVGYTF
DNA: TGTGCCAGTAGTTATGACAGGGTCGGCTACACCTTC

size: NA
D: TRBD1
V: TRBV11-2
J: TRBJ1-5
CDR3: CARSRVRQGLFNQPQHF
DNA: TGTGCCCGTTCCCGGGTGCGACAGGGGCTATTCAATCAGCCCCAGCATTTT

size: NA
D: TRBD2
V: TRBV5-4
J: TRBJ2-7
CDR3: CASSSPGLAPSEQYF
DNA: TGTGCCAGCAGCTCCCCGGGACTAGCACCCAGCGAGCAGTACTTC

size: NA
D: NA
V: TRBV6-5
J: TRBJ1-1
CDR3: CASKGGYTEAFF
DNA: TGTGCCAGTAAGGGCGGTTACACTGAAGCTTTCTTT

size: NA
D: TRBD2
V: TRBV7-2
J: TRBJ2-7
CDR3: CASSLRLAGVYEQYF
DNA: TGTGCCAGCAGCTTAAGGTTAGCGGGAGTGTACGAGCAGTACTTC

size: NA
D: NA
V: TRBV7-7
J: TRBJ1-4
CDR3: CASSLGRATNEKLFF
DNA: TGTGCCAGCAGCTTGGGCAGAGCAACTAATGAAAAACTGTTTTTT

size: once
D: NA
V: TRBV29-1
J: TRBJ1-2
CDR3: CSARGAYYGYTF
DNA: TGCAGCGCCCGGGGGGCCTACTATGGCTACACCTTC

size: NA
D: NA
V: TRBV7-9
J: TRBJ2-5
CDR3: CASSLWGQETQYF
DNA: TGTGCCAGCAGCTTGTGGGGCCAAGAGACCCAGTACTTC

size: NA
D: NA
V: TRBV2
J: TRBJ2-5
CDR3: CASSEAIGAQETQYF
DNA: TGTGCCAGCAGTGAAGCAATAGGGGCACAAGAGACCCAGTACTTC

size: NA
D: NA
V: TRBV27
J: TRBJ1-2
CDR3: CASRARGLASYGYTF
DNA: TGTGCCAGCAGGGCCAGGGGACTAGCTAGCTATGGCTACACCTTC

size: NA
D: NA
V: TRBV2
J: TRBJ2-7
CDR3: CASRNRYEQYF
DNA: TGTGCCAGCAGGAACCGCTACGAGCAGTACTTC

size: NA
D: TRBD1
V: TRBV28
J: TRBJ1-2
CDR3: CASSSSPGQGVNYGYTF
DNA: TGTGCCAGCAGTTCCTCGCCGGGACAGGGGGTTAACTATGGCTACACCTTC

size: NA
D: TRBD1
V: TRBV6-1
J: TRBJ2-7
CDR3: CASSQETGTESYEQYF
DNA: TGTGCCAGCAGTCAAGAGACAGGGACGGAGTCCTACGAGCAGTACTTC

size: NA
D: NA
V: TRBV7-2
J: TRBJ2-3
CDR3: CASANRDTDTQYF
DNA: TGTGCCAGCGCAAACAGGGATACAGATACGCAGTATTTT

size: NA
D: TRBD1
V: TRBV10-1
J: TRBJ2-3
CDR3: CASSPGQGTDTQYF
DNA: TGCGCCAGCAGTCCGGGACAGGGGACAGATACGCAGTATTTT

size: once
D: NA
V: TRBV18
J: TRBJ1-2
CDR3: CASSPRLWESYTF
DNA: TGTGCCAGCTCACCGAGGCTGTGGGAGTCCTACACCTTC

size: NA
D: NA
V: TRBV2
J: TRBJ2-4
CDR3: CASSEGTIKNIQYF
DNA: TGTGCCAGCAGTGAAGGGACCATCAAAAACATTCAGTACTTC

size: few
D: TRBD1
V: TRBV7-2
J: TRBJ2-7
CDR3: CASSWTGGSYEQYF
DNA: TGTGCCAGCAGCTGGACAGGGGGCTCCTACGAGCAGTACTTC

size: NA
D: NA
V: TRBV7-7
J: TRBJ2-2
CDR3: CASSLGGVTGELFF
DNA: TGTGCCAGCAGCTTGGGCGGAGTCACCGGGGAGCTGTTTTTT

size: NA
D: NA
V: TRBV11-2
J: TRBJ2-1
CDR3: CASSPRRDTASYNEQFF
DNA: TGTGCCAGCAGCCCTAGGAGGGACACCGCCTCCTACAATGAGCAGTTCTTC

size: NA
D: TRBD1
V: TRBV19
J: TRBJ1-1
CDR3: CASNWGTEDLNTEAFF
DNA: TGTGCCAGTAATTGGGGGACAGAAGACCTGAACACTGAAGCTTTCTTT

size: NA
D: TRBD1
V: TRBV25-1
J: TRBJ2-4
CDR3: CASSVDRDIQYF
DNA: TGTGCCAGCAGTGTAGACAGGGACATTCAGTACTTC

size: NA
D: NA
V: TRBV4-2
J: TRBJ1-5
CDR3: CASSQVGSNQPQHF
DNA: TGTGCCAGCAGCCAAGTAGGTAGTAATCAGCCCCAGCATTTT

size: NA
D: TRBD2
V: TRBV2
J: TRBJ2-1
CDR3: CASSFLAGGDNEQFF
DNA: TGTGCCAGCAGTTTTTTAGCGGGAGGGGACAATGAGCAGTTCTTC

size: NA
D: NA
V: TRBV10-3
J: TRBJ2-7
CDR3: CATDEGESGEQYF
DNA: TGTGCCACCGACGAGGGGGAGTCTGGCGAGCAGTACTTC

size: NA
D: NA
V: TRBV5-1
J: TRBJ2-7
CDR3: CASSFGIVVSYEQYF
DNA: TGCGCCAGCAGCTTTGGGATCGTCGTTTCCTACGAGCAGTACTTC

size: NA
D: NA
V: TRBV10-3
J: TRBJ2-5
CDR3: CAISEGGTEETQYF
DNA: TGTGCCATCAGTGAAGGGGGAACCGAAGAGACCCAGTACTTC

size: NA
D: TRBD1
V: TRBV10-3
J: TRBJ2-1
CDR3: CATQSDRVYNEQFF
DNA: TGTGCCACCCAGAGCGACAGGGTCTACAATGAGCAGTTCTTC

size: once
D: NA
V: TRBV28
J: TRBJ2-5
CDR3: CASSLMHGPRAQWETQYF
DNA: TGTGCCAGCAGTTTGATGCACGGTCCCCGCGCCCAATGGGAGACCCAGTACTTC

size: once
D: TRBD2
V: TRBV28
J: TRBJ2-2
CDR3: CATGTSGRYTGELFF
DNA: TGTGCCACCGGGACTAGCGGGAGGTACACCGGGGAGCTGTTTTTT

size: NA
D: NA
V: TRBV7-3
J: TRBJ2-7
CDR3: CASSLAGPYEQYF
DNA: TGTGCCAGCAGCTTAGCGGGACCCTACGAGCAGTACTTC

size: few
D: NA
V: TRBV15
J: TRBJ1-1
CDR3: CATSTTAMSTEAFF
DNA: TGTGCCACCAGCACGACAGCTATGAGCACTGAAGCTTTCTTT

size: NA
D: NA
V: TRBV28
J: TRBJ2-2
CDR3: CASSPQTGRATGELFF
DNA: TGTGCCAGCAGTCCCCAGACAGGACGAGCAACCGGGGAGCTGTTTTTT

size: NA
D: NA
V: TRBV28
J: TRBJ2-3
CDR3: CASSSPGRASTDTQYF
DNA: TGTGCCAGCAGTTCACCAGGAAGGGCTAGCACAGATACGCAGTATTTT

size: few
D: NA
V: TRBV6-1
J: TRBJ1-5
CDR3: CASSGSGTTNQPQHF
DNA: TGTGCCAGCAGTGGGTCCGGGACGACAAATCAGCCCCAGCATTTT

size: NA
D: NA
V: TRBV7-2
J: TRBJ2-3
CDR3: CASSLTRDTQYF
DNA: TGTGCCAGCAGCCTTACTAGAGATACGCAGTATTTT

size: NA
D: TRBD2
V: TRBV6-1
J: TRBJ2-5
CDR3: CASSDIAGGYQETQYF
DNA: TGTGCCAGCAGTGACATAGCGGGAGGGTACCAAGAGACCCAGTACTTC

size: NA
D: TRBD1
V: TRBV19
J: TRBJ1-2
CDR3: CASSIIGGGYTF
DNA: TGTGCCAGTAGTATAATAGGGGGCGGCTACACCTTC

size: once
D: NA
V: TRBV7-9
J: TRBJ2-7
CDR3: CASTKRRAGGSTYEQYF
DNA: TGTGCCAGCACCAAAAGAAGGGCTGGCGGTTCCACCTACGAGCAGTACTTC